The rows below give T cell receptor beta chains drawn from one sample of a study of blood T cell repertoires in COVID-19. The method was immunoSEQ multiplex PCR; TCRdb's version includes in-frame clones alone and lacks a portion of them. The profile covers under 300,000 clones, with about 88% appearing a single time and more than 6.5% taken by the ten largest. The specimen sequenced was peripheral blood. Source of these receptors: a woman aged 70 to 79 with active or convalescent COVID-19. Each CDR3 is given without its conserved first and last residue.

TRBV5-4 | ASSLGQAEAF
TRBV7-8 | ASSLAYTGLEAF
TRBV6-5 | ASSQGRREPGEQY
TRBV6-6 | ASSRGQGLSGANVLT
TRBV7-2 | ASRRDRSYETQY
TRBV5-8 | ASSLAGTSGGDTQY
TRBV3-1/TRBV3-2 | ASKKGEGTEAF
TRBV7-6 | ASSLERGRSGVEQY
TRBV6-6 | ASRLYRDSLETQY
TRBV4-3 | ASSHSTGELF
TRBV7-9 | ASSLEGPETQY
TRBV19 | ASSIQGPRGNQPQH
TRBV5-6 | ASSWGDREDEQF
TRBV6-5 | ASTRGGAAGNTIY
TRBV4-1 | ASSQVFRYGYT
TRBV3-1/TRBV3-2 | ASSSRGGAADTQY
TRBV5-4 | ASSGTGELF
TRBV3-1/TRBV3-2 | ASSPSVGQTQY
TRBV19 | ASLTGSVNTEAF
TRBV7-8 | ASSFGTVDQPQH
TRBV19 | ASSMNLVTGGRLDYGYT
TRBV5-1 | ASSAGTDYEQY
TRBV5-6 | ASGVAYEQY
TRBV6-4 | ASRGTGLNTGELF
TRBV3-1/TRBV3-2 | ASSAGLGLEQY
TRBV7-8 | ASSWTGRRIAANNEQF
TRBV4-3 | ASSQEPGRQPQH
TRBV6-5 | ASRATAGDNEKLF
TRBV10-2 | ASSEGPYSYGYT
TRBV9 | ASSVEDRGGGTEAF
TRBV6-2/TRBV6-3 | ASSYAGQPQH
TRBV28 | ASSLWTGGTDTQY
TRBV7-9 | ASSLDGTGAYEQY
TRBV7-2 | ASSRGYNEKLF
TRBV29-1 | SVPAGSGNTIY
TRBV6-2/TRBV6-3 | ASNPGAGKTGANVLT
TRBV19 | ASSIEGNYGYT
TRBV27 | ASTSPYRDEQY
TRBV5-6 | ASRMGGGAGYT
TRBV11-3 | ASSLVVAGGSTDTQY
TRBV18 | ASSPQGSNQPQH
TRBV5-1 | ASSLAPNRDFTDTQY
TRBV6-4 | ASRPQGTGELF
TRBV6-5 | ASNQGTEAF
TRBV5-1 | ASSLQGGAGNEKLF
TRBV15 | ATSRETGGYEQY
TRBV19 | ASSIGLGEGRNEQF
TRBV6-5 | ASSYSTSGGQETQY
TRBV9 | ASSPSGGRVPGNTIY
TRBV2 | ASSVGGTYEQY
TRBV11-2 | ASTSQGAFVEKLF
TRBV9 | ASSVGWRAVTYEQY
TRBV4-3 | ASSRSQGGVATNEKLF
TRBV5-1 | ASSLDGRGEQF
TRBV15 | ATSRFGSYNEQF
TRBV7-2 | ASSPQGDSNQPQH
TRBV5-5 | ASSAGQWNTEAF
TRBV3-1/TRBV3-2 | ASSLRRSANTGELF
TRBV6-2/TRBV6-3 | ASSRLKGVQYGYT
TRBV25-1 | ATGECGTLWEKLF